This TCR beta chain was sequenced during a study of T cells in Graves' hyperthyroidism and ophthalmopathy. Researchers took RNA transcripts and amplified the TCR beta CDR3 regions from them. TCR CDR3 underwent first-round RT-PCR with the HTBI primer set. TCRdb re-derived calls from the multiplex PCR reads in MiXCR, one entry per CDR3 protein. The repertoire holds around 600,000 distinct CDR3 sequences, with more than 14% as singletons. This CDR3 contains 12 residues. From germline, CDR1 is LGHDT and CDR2 YNNKEL (reference sequence). V was cut by 4 bases and J by 10 bases, with 11 bases left in between. This clonotype was observed many times.

This sequence originates from a woman aged 50 to 60 with Graves' ophthalmopathy. V gene TRBV3-1 combines with J gene TRBJ2-1; no clear D. Source material: blood. CDR3: CASSRFVEEQFF. Written as DNA, the CDR3 is TGTGCCAGCAGCCGGTTCGTAGAGGAGCAGTTCTTC.